Shown below are 14 T cell receptor beta chains from a single sample sequenced in a study of shared clonotypes between healthy human individuals. Sequencing was performed with immunoSEQ multiplex PCR; in TCRdb, only in-frame clones are kept and a portion is missing. This sample has about 1 million clones, with roughly 70% found just once. Material: memory CD4+ T cells sorted from blood. Regarding subset: CD45RA-negative fraction. The receptors come from a man between 18 and 29 years old in good health.

The rearrangement uses TRBV27 and TRBJ1-2; D might be TRBD1 (5 bases). The CDR3 totals 15 residues. V gave up 2 bases and J gave up 1 base, with 11 bases separating them. Per germline, CDR1 MNHEY and CDR2 SMNVEV (reference sequence). Here the CDR3 DNA reads TGTGCCAGCAGTTTAACAGGACGGAGTAACTATGGCTACACCTTC. Residues: CASSLTGRSNYGYTF.

The chain carries TRBV9 and TRBJ1-2; D uncertain. The V and J ends lost 0 bases and 8 bases respectively, with 17 bases between them. CDR1 and CDR2 from the germline V gene are SGDLS and YYNGEE. The CDR3 loop spans 15 amino acids. The CDR3 protein is CASSVGVQAGVGYTF. The CDR3 nucleotides are TGTGCCAGCAGCGTAGGGGTGCAGGCCGGGGTGGGCTACACCTTC.

This chain uses TRBV30 with TRBJ1-1; no firm D call. This CDR3 contains 14 residues. Trimming left V 4 bases short and J 0 bases short, with 12 bases between. In germline, CDR1 is GTSNPN, CDR2 SVGIG (reference sequence). The CDR3 region has the DNA TGTGCCTGGACCCCGGTTACAGTGAACACTGAAGCTTTCTTT. The encoded protein is CAWTPVTVNTEAFF.

The V and J genes are TRBV9 and TRBJ2-7; D might be TRBD1 or TRBD2, each matching 6 bases. V was cut by 1 base and J by 9 bases, with 11 bases left in between. Per germline, CDR1 SGDLS and CDR2 YYNGEE. The CDR3 is 12 amino acids. CDR3 DNA: TGTGCCAGCAGCGTATCCGGGGGCGTGCAGTACTTC. Its translation: CASSVSGGVQYF. Using reference TRBV9 and TRBJ2-7 for the parts outside the CDR3, the full variable domain is DSGVTQTPKHLITATGQRVTLRCSPRSGDLSVYWYQQSLDQGLQFLIQYYNGEERAKGNILERFSAQQFPDLHSELNLSSLELGDSALYFCASSVSGGVQYFGPGTRLTVT.

Only a few counts were recorded for this clone. The rearrangement uses TRBV7-9 and TRBJ1-2; a weak D match, TRBD1 (6 bases). CDR1 and CDR2 (germline): SEHNR, FQNEAQ (reference sequence). V lost 1 base and J lost 3, with 6 bases in between. The CDR3 contains 13 residues. The CDR3: CASSLGTDYGYTF. The CDR3 coding sequence is TGTGCCAGCAGCTTAGGGACAGACTATGGCTACACCTTC.

This clone was counted at least ten times. The V and J genes are TRBV9 and TRBJ1-5; no reliable D call. The CDR3 consists of 15 residues. Germline V gene lookup returns CDR1 SGDLS and CDR2 YYNGEE. V was clipped by 0 bases and J by 3 bases, with 10 bases between them. The CDR3 coding sequence is TGTGCCAGCAGCGTAGGGGGTGGGGACAATCAGCCCCAGCATTTT. This codes for CASSVGGGDNQPQHF.

Concerning this clone itself: The sample has other DNA sequences that encode this CDR3 too. This chain connects TRBV28 to TRBJ2-1, with 8 positions matching TRBD2. There are 14 residues in the CDR3. With V trimmed by 2 bases and J by 5 bases, 2 bases remained unmatched. CDR1 is MDHEN, CDR2 SYDVKM, per germline. The CDR3 loop is CASSLAGGNNEQFF. The CDR3 nucleotides read TGTGCCAGCAGTTTAGCGGGGGGAAACAATGAGCAGTTCTTC. The entire variable domain, with the rest obtained from reference TRBV28 and TRBJ2-1, is as follows: DVKVTQSSRYLVKRTGEKVFLECVQDMDHENMFWYRQDPGLGLRLIYFSYDVKMKEKGDIPEGYSVSREKKERFSLILESASTNQTSMYLCASSLAGGNNEQFFGPGTRLTVL.

The V call is TRBV2, the J call TRBJ1-2, with 8 bases lining up with TRBD1. Germline loops: CDR1 SNHLY, CDR2 FYNNEI. V lost 4 bases to trimming and J lost 4 bases; unmatched junction nucleotides: 11. The CDR3 runs 16 residues. This CDR3 reads CASSGTGKGAGYGYTF. The DNA of the CDR3 is TGTGCCAGCAGTGGGACAGGGAAGGGTGCCGGCTATGGCTACACCTTC.

This sequence joins TRBV9 and TRBJ1-1; no clear D gene. Germline V gives CDR1 SGDLS, CDR2 YYNGEE. This CDR3 comprises 14 residues. V shed 4 bases and J shed 0 bases, with 10 bases lying between them. The CDR3 region has the DNA TGTGCCAGCAGCCCCTTCAGAATGAACACTGAAGCTTTCTTT. Its protein is CASSPFRMNTEAFF. Looking up the rest from reference TRBV9 and TRBJ1-1 gives the full variable domain: DSGVTQTPKHLITATGQRVTLRCSPRSGDLSVYWYQQSLDQGLQFLIQYYNGEERAKGNILERFSAQQFPDLHSELNLSSLELGDSALYFCASSPFRMNTEAFFGQGTRLTVV.

The CDR3 is CASSYAGRQETQYF. For the CDR3, the DNA is TGTGCCAGCAGTTACGCCGGGAGACAAGAGACCCAGTACTTC. J is TRBJ2-5 and V is TRBV6-6; possible D gene TRBD2, 6 bases. The V gene lost 2 bases and the J gene lost 2 bases, with 9 bases spanning the gap. This CDR3 spans 14 amino acids. Per the germline V gene, CDR1 is MNHNY and CDR2 is SVGAGI (reference sequence).

The chain recombines TRBV19 with TRBJ1-4, with TRBD1 identical over 8 bases. This CDR3 is 16 amino acids long. The V segment lost 5 bases and the J segment 14 bases; nucleotides outside the gene matches: 19. Germline V gene sequence: CDR1 LNHDA, CDR2 SQIVND (reference sequence). The CDR3 DNA reads TGTGCCAGTAGTCCGCCCGCCAGGACAGGGACACGCCAGCTGTTTTTT. The encoded protein is CASSPPARTGTRQLFF.

This clone was seen more than once but under ten times. Other DNA sequences within the sample encode an identical CDR3. The chain links TRBV5-1 to TRBJ2-7; D is undetermined. With 0 bases removed from V and 2 bases from J, the gap between germline ends came to 3 bases. In germline, CDR1 is SGHRS, CDR2 YFSETQ. There are 12 residues in the CDR3. The CDR3 loop is CASSLVAYEQYF. CDR3 DNA sequence: TGCGCCAGCAGCTTGGTAGCCTACGAGCAGTACTTC.

This chain connects TRBV2 to TRBJ1-2, with D perhaps matching TRBD1 (5 bases). The CDR3 contains 14 residues. The germline CDR1 and CDR2 sequences are SNHLY and FYNNEI. Trimming took 4 bases from V and 1 from J, leaving 10 bases between them. This chain's CDR3 is CASSGGPGNYGYTF. The CDR3 DNA reads as TGTGCCAGCAGTGGGGGACCGGGTAACTATGGCTACACCTTC.

This sequence joins TRBV18 and TRBJ2-1, with D perhaps TRBD1 (7 bases). Looked up from germline, CDR1 is KGHSH and CDR2 is LQKENI. The CDR3 runs 15 residues. Trimming stripped 2 bases from V and 9 bases from J, with 17 bases between. CDR3 DNA: TGTGCCAGCTCACCAGCAGTGACAGGGACTCTTGAGCAGTTCTTC. Translated: CASSPAVTGTLEQFF.